The 17 T cell receptor beta chains below all came from one sample that was sequenced in a study of OX40 agonist ivuxolimab in advanced cancers. The table came from immunoSEQ multiplex PCR; TCRdb's copy has only in-frame clones and leaves some out. Here the sample spans 90,000 to 100,000 clones, 90% being singletons. Sequences were derived from CD4+ or CD8+ T cells sorted from blood, sampled in a trial of the OX40 agonist ivuxolimab. The source is an adult with an advanced solid tumor such as melanoma, head and neck, liver or kidney cancer.

The chain carries TRBV5-4 and TRBJ2-5, with 10 positions matching TRBD2. The V segment lost 4 bases and the J segment 2 bases; nucleotides outside the gene matches: 11. Germline V gene lookup returns CDR1 SGHNT and CDR2 YYREEE (reference sequence). This CDR3 is 17 amino acids long. The CDR3, as DNA: TGTGCCAGCAGCAGGGCGCCTAGCGGGAGCCTTCAAGAGACCCAGTACTTC. Its protein product is CASSRAPSGSLQETQYF.

The CDR3 spells CASSQLREQYF. Written as DNA, the CDR3 is TGTGCCAGCAGTCAACTGCGGGAGCAGTACTTC. The rearrangement links TRBV5-4 to TRBJ2-7, with D unclear. The CDR3 consists of 11 residues. Trimming removed 5 bases from V and 7 bases from J, with 10 bases in between. Germline V lookup: CDR1 SGHNT, CDR2 YYREEE (reference sequence).

The chain recombines TRBV2 with TRBJ2-3; 11 bases align to TRBD2. CDR3 length: 16 amino acids. The ends lost 3 bases at V and 5 bases at J; junction bases unmatched: 7. From germline, CDR1 is SNHLY and CDR2 FYNNEI. CDR3 sequence reads: CASSDSGLAVGDTQYF. DNA of the CDR3: TGTGCCAGCAGTGATTCGGGACTAGCGGTGGGAGATACGCAGTATTTT.

The chain is built from TRBV29-1 and TRBJ2-7; TRBD2 might be the D (5 bases). This CDR3 spans 14 amino acids. The germline V gene has CDR1 SQVTM and CDR2 ANQGSEA. Trimming pared 5 bases from V and 2 bases from J, leaving 16 bases between. In DNA form, the CDR3 reads TGCAGCGTTTACGCGGGTCCCCAGGCCTACGAGCAGTACTTC. The encoded protein is CSVYAGPQAYEQYF.

The gene calls are TRBV2 and TRBJ1-2, with TRBD1 matching 7 bases. After removal of 2 bases from V and 4 bases from J, the junction contained 4 bases not matched to a gene. The CDR3 is 14 residues long. Germline lookup yields CDR1 SNHLY and CDR2 FYNNEI. CDR3 DNA sequence: TGTGCCAGCAGTGAAAGGACAGGAACCTATGGCTACACCTTC. As protein: CASSERTGTYGYTF.

The J gene is TRBJ2-7, the V gene TRBV6-1; TRBD2 aligns across 16 bases. Trimming cost V 7 bases and J 2 bases; bases outside gene matches: 2. CDR1 is MNHNS and CDR2 is SASEGT in the germline V gene. CDR3 length equals 15 residues. The CDR3 loop is CASTGLAGGPYEQYF. CDR3 bases: TGTGCCAGCACGGGACTAGCGGGAGGGCCCTACGAGCAGTACTTC.

The CDR3 spells CASSYPGVPGTQYF. The CDR3 DNA reads as TGTGCCAGCAGCTACCCCGGCGTCCCGGGTACGCAGTATTTT. This rearrangement joins TRBV7-9 to TRBJ2-3; no definite D call. CDR3 size: 14 residues. Germline values: CDR1 SEHNR, CDR2 FQNEAQ (reference sequence). V lost 4 bases and J lost 8, with 16 bases in between.

The CDR3 region is CASRDRGAAFF. As DNA, the CDR3 is TGTGCCAGCAGAGACAGGGGGGCAGCTTTCTTT. This chain connects TRBV6-5 to TRBJ1-1, with 9 bases aligning to TRBD1. The CDR3 extends over 11 amino acids. Trimming took 6 bases from V and 10 from J; bases not matched to a gene: 3. Germline V gene sequence: CDR1 MNHEY, CDR2 SVGAGI.

The V call is TRBV5-4, the J call TRBJ2-1; D not resolved. This CDR3 is built from 16 residues. Per germline, CDR1 SGHNT and CDR2 YYREEE (reference sequence). V was trimmed by 5 bases and J by 0 bases, leaving 15 bases between them. CDR3 in DNA: TGTGCCAGCAGTTCTTTTCAAGCGAACTCCTACAATGAGCAGTTCTTC. Protein sequence: CASSSFQANSYNEQFF.

The chain uses TRBV7-6 and TRBJ1-3; no reliable D call. V shed 5 bases and J shed 3 bases, with 20 bases lying between them. The CDR3 contains 17 residues. In germline, CDR1 is SGHVS, CDR2 FNYEAQ. As DNA, the CDR3 is TGTGCCAGCAGCCCGCGGAGCCGGGGATCATATGGAAACACCATATATTTT. Translation: CASSPRSRGSYGNTIYF.

This chain joins TRBV6-1 and TRBJ2-5, with no clear D. The CDR3 runs to 15 residues. V lost 1 base to trimming and J lost 2 bases, with 11 bases between them. Looked up from germline, CDR1 is MNHNS and CDR2 is SASEGT. The CDR3 protein is CASSEVWILQETQYF. CDR3 DNA: TGTGCCAGCAGTGAAGTATGGATATTACAAGAGACCCAGTACTTC.

The V call is TRBV19, the J call TRBJ2-1; 8 bases fit TRBD2. V lost 4 bases and J lost 12; bases outside the gene matches: 11. Germline V lookup: CDR1 LNHDA, CDR2 SQIVND (reference sequence). The CDR3 has 14 amino acids. CDR3 bases: TGTGCCAGTAGTAAGGTTCCGGGACTAGGTGCGCAGTTCTTC. The encoded protein is CASSKVPGLGAQFF.

This rearrangement joins TRBV30 to TRBJ1-4; D is unclear. The CDR3 runs 15 residues. CDR1 and CDR2 (germline): GTSNPN, SVGIG (reference sequence). Trimming left V 3 bases short and J 0 bases short, with 11 bases between. CDR3 sequence reads: CAWSWQRATNEKLFF. CDR3 in DNA: TGTGCCTGGAGCTGGCAGAGAGCAACTAATGAAAAACTGTTTTTT.

The genes are TRBV2 and TRBJ2-7; no clear D gene. The V end was cut by 9 bases, the J end by 3 bases, with 9 bases between. The CDR3 totals 11 residues. Germline V gene sequence: CDR1 SNHLY, CDR2 FYNNEI. CDR3 DNA: TGTGCCAGTCTGACTGGCTACGAGCAGTACTTC. Encoded protein: CASLTGYEQYF.

Of note for this clone: This specimen includes other DNA sequences encoding the same CDR3. The CDR3 DNA follows: TGTGCCAGCAGACTTGACCGATACAATGAGCAGTTCTTC. Translating it yields CASRLDRYNEQFF. V usage is TRBV2 and J usage is TRBJ2-1, with no clear D. Germline CDR1 SNHLY, CDR2 FYNNEI. The CDR3 sequence is 13 residues long. The V and J ends lost 6 bases and 4 bases respectively, with 10 bases between them.

The chain recombines TRBV10-3 with TRBJ2-2; 7 bases are a match to TRBD1. This CDR3 region has 15 residues. V was clipped by 5 bases and J by 6 bases; unmatched bases: 9. Germline assignment: CDR1 ENHRY and CDR2 SYGVKD. CDR3 amino acids: CAISTGAPIPGELFF. The CDR3 DNA sequence: TGTGCCATCAGTACAGGGGCCCCGATACCCGGGGAGCTGTTTTTT.

The count of this clone is one. The chain links TRBV7-9 to TRBJ1-6, with D possibly matching TRBD1 (5 bases). The ends were cut back, 8 bases at V and 9 bases at J, with 11 bases in the middle. The CDR3 sequence is 12 residues long. The V gene's germline CDR1 is SEHNR and CDR2 FQNEAQ (reference sequence). The CDR3 DNA sequence: TGTGCCAGCGCCCAGGGTTCTTCACCCCTCCACTTT. This translates into CASAQGSSPLHF.